The 24 T cell receptor beta chains below were found in one sample sequenced in a study of T cells in Graves' hyperthyroidism and ophthalmopathy. Amplification of TCR beta CDR3 regions used RNA as the template. HTBI primers drove first-round RT-PCR of the TCR CDR3. TCRdb re-called the multiplex PCR reads through MiXCR, storing one row per CDR3 protein. The table includes a few hundred thousand distinct CDR3 sequences, around 14% detected once. The sample comprised blood. These receptors came from a woman aged 30 to 39 with Graves' hyperthyroidism.

The table lists this clonotype with a few counts. V gene TRBV27 combines with J gene TRBJ1-1; no reliable D call. Trimming pared 4 bases from V and 0 bases from J, leaving 6 bases between. There are 13 residues in the CDR3. CDR1 is MNHEY, CDR2 SMNVEV, per germline (reference sequence). In DNA, the CDR3 is TGTGCCAGCAGTTATATCCTGAACACTGAAGCTTTCTTT. Translating gives CASSYILNTEAFF.

In its sample, this clonotype was seen many times. The V call is TRBV15, the J call TRBJ2-1; the D gene is possibly TRBD2 (7 bases). The CDR3 contains 15 residues. The V gene lost 8 bases and the J gene lost 8 bases, with 22 bases spanning the gap. Germline V gene sequence: CDR1 LNHNV, CDR2 YYDKDF (reference sequence). CDR3 region: CATRRAGASADEQFF. CDR3 bases: TGTGCCACCCGTCGGGCGGGGGCGTCAGCCGATGAGCAGTTCTTC. The entire variable domain, with the rest obtained from reference TRBV15 and TRBJ2-1, is as follows: DAMVIQNPRYQVTQFGKPVTLSCSQTLNHNVMYWYQQKSSQAPKLLFHYYDKDFNNEADTPDNFQSRRPNTSFCFLDIRSPGLGDTAMYLCATRRAGASADEQFFGPGTRLTVL.

Notes on this clonotype: A clone one base away is much larger, so this may be a read error. The chain joins TRBV29-1 to TRBJ2-5; no reliable D call. Trimming removed 0 bases at V and 5 bases at J, with 22 bases between. Germline V gives CDR1 SQVTM, CDR2 ANQGSEA. The CDR3 contains 17 residues. The CDR3 DNA sequence: TGCAGCGTTGAAGATCGAGAGCGCCCCTACGACCGGGAGACCCAGTACTTC. It translates to CSVEDRERPYDRETQYF.

In its sample, this clonotype was seen a few times. Given a much more abundant clone one base away, this may be a read error. V usage is TRBV7-2 and J usage is TRBJ2-1; TRBD2 might be the D (5 bases). Germline CDR1 is SGHTA and CDR2 is FQGNSA. The V end was cut by 1 base, the J end by 5 bases, with 15 bases between. This CDR3 spans 16 amino acids. The CDR3 protein is CASSLVSVALHNEQFF. The DNA of the CDR3 is TGTGCCAGCAGCTTAGTCTCGGTAGCGCTCCACAATGAGCAGTTCTTC.

There are many counts of this clonotype. The chain uses TRBV28 and TRBJ1-4; no clear D. The CDR3 contains 13 residues. The V and J ends lost 5 bases and 8 bases respectively, with 12 bases between them. CDR1 MDHEN and CDR2 SYDVKM come from the germline V gene. The CDR3 sequence is CASSEAGAEKLFF. CDR3 in DNA: TGTGCCAGCAGTGAGGCGGGCGCCGAAAAACTGTTTTTT.

Many counts were recorded for this clonotype. This chain joins TRBV27 and TRBJ2-7; D might be TRBD1 (5 bases). V shed 2 bases and J shed 2 bases, with 10 bases lying between them. The CDR3 sequence is 14 residues long. Germline loops: CDR1 MNHEY, CDR2 SMNVEV (reference sequence). The CDR3 loop reads CASSLPRAPYEQYF. The CDR3 DNA reads as TGTGCCAGCAGTTTACCCAGGGCCCCCTACGAGCAGTACTTC.

Comments on this clonotype: This may stem from a read error, because a much larger clone lies one nucleotide away. The rearrangement uses TRBV10-3 and TRBJ1-2, with 7 positions matching TRBD1. CDR1 is ENHRY and CDR2 is SYGVKD in the germline V gene. V was clipped by 4 bases and J by 6 bases; unmatched bases: 11. The CDR3 is 15 residues long. DNA for the CDR3: TGTGCCATCAGTGTGGACCCGGGACAGAGCCATGGCTACACCTTC. As protein: CAISVDPGQSHGYTF.

This clonotype has more than one count but fewer than ten. The chain has TRBV4-3 and TRBJ2-1, with 13 bases aligning to TRBD2. Trimming removed 1 base from V and 7 bases from J; junction bases left unmatched: 4. CDR3 length equals 16 residues. Germline-derived CDR1 and CDR2 are LGHNA and YSLEER. In DNA, the CDR3 is TGCGCCAGCAGCCAAGCAACTAGCGGGAGGGGGAATGAGCAGTTCTTC. Translation gives CASSQATSGRGNEQFF.

The V gene is TRBV18, the J gene TRBJ2-1; 10 nucleotides align to TRBD2. Trimming took 4 bases from V and 5 from J; bases not matched to a gene: 8. Germline CDR1 reads KGHSH; CDR2 reads LQKENI. CDR3 size: 16 residues. The CDR3 reads CASSLLSGRKDNEQFF. CDR3 coding DNA: TGTGCCAGCTCACTTCTTAGCGGGAGGAAAGACAATGAGCAGTTCTTC.

This clonotype turned up a few times. This chain connects TRBV13 to TRBJ2-4, with 10 bases lining up with TRBD1. V gave up 5 bases and J gave up 0 bases; unmatched junction bases: 4. Germline V gene data show CDR1 as PRHDT and CDR2 as FYEKMQ (reference sequence). This CDR3 comprises 16 residues. The CDR3 nucleotides are TGTGCCAGCAGCCCTCGGGACAGGGGAGCCAAAAACATTCAGTACTTC. Translation gives CASSPRDRGAKNIQYF.

This rearrangement joins TRBV9 to TRBJ1-2, with 10 bases fitting TRBD1. The germline V gene encodes CDR1 SGDLS and CDR2 YYNGEE. The CDR3 consists of 13 residues. Trimming cost V 6 bases and J 8 bases; bases outside gene matches: 7. CDR3 coding DNA: TGTGCCAGCAACCGGGACAGGGGTGGAGGCTACACCTTC. Translating gives CASNRDRGGGYTF.

A few counts support this clonotype. A far larger clone is one base from this, pointing to a likely read error. The V call is TRBV11-3, the J call TRBJ2-1; 10 bases are a match to TRBD2. Germline CDR1 reads SGHNT; CDR2 reads YENEEA. CDR3 length: 15 residues. The CDR3 nucleotides read TGTGCCAGCAGCCCTAGCGGGAGCTCCTACAATGAGCAGCTCTTC. The encoded protein is CASSPSGSSYNEQLF.

The genes are TRBV5-6 and TRBJ2-5; 11 bases align to TRBD2. The V segment lost 1 base and the J segment 8 bases; nucleotides outside the gene matches: 4. CDR1 SGHDT and CDR2 YYEEEE come from the germline V gene. The CDR3 loop spans 14 amino acids. DNA of the CDR3: TGTGCCAGCAGCTTGACCCTAGCGGGAGGTACCCAGTACTTC. It yields the protein CASSLTLAGGTQYF.

As for this clonotype: A much larger clone lies one base from this, so it may be a read error. The chain links TRBV4-3 to TRBJ2-2; unclear D gene. Germline V gene data show CDR1 as LGHNA and CDR2 as YSLEER. The CDR3 consists of 16 residues. The V and J ends lost 0 bases and 1 base respectively, with 9 bases between them. CDR3 sequence reads: CASSQDPQRNTGELFF. DNA for the CDR3: TGCGCCAGCAGCCAAGATCCCCAGCGGAACACCGGGGAGCTGTTTTTT.

This clonotype was detected ten times or more. This rearrangement joins TRBV13 to TRBJ2-7; TRBD1 aligns across 7 bases. This CDR3 contains 14 residues. The junction had 4 bases not matched to a gene; V was cut back by 5 bases and J by 0 bases. The germline V gene has CDR1 PRHDT and CDR2 FYEKMQ (reference sequence). The DNA for the CDR3 is TGTGCCAGCAGCATCCGGGACAGCTCCTACGAGCAGTACTTC. Protein sequence: CASSIRDSSYEQYF.

This clonotype was detected a few times. The chain is built from TRBV19 and TRBJ2-7, with a weak D call TRBD2 (5 bases). In germline, CDR1 is LNHDA, CDR2 SQIVND (reference sequence). The CDR3 loop spans 13 amino acids. V was clipped by 2 bases and J by 5 bases, with 10 bases between them. CDR3 coding DNA: TGTGCCAGTAGTATAACTAGGTTCGACGAGCAGTACTTC. Amino acid sequence: CASSITRFDEQYF.

This clonotype showed up many times. This sequence joins TRBV5-1 and TRBJ2-3, with TRBD2 matching over 13 bases. CDR1 and CDR2 from the germline V gene are SGHRS and YFSETQ. This CDR3 is built from 18 residues. V lost 0 bases, J lost 3 bases, and 7 bases stayed unmatched. This CDR3 is CASSLGTSGSFVTDTQYF. In DNA, the CDR3 is TGCGCCAGCAGCTTGGGGACTAGCGGGAGTTTTGTGACAGATACGCAGTATTTT.

This clonotype showed up just a few times. The genes are TRBV6-1 and TRBJ2-2; tentatively, D is TRBD2 (5 bases). Germline V gene data show CDR1 as MNHNS and CDR2 as SASEGT. This CDR3 has 15 residues. V was trimmed by 6 bases and J by 2 bases, leaving 13 bases between them. This chain's CDR3 is CASRRDQRNTGELFF. The CDR3 DNA reads TGTGCCAGCAGGAGGGATCAACGAAACACCGGGGAGCTGTTTTTT.

This clonotype was detected many times. This chain's CDR3 is CASSYGGVSYEQYF. The CDR3 DNA sequence: TGTGCCAGCAGTTACGGAGGGGTATCCTACGAGCAGTACTTC. The V and J genes are TRBV6-6 and TRBJ2-7; TRBD2 might be the D (6 bases). This CDR3 contains 14 residues. Trimming shortened V by 2 bases and J by 1 base, and 9 bases separated the two germline ends. CDR1 is MNHNY, CDR2 SVGAGI, per germline (reference sequence).

This clonotype has only one observation. A much larger clone lies a single base off, so this may be a read error. The gene calls are TRBV28 and TRBJ2-7; a possible D gene is TRBD2 (6 bases). There are 13 residues in the CDR3. The germline V gene encodes CDR1 MDHEN and CDR2 SYDVKM. Written as DNA, the CDR3 is TGTTCCAGCACCATACCCGGGAGCTACGAGCAGTACTTC. It codes for CSSTIPGSYEQYF.

The rearrangement joins TRBV28 to TRBJ2-1; D gene ambiguous. V lost 4 bases, J lost 3 bases, and 10 bases lay in between. The germline CDR1 and CDR2 sequences are MDHEN and SYDVKM. The CDR3 runs to 14 residues. CDR3 loop: CASSSPGNYNEQFF. In nucleotides, the CDR3 is TGTGCCAGCAGTTCCCCGGGCAACTACAATGAGCAGTTCTTC.

In its sample, this clonotype was seen many times. This sequence joins TRBV12-3 or TRBV12-4 and TRBJ1-6, with TRBD1 as a possible D gene (6 bases). Trimming removed 8 bases from V and 4 bases from J, with 12 bases in between. The CDR3 sequence is 14 residues long. The CDR3, as DNA: TGTGCCAGCCCTGAGGGACATTATAATTCACCCCTCCACTTT. Translated, it gives CASPEGHYNSPLHF.

This sequence joins TRBV29-1 and TRBJ1-2; D uncertain. The V and J ends lost 6 bases and 12 bases respectively, with 17 bases between them. Germline CDR1 reads SQVTM; CDR2 reads ANQGSEA. The CDR3 is made up of 11 amino acids. The CDR3: CSVPGEVENTF. The CDR3 DNA sequence: TGCAGCGTCCCCGGGGAGGTTGAGAACACCTTC.

This clonotype has at least ten counts. The rearrangement joins TRBV19 to TRBJ2-1; D not certain. V was clipped by 5 bases and J by 3 bases, with 5 bases between them. The CDR3 runs to 12 residues. The germline V gene encodes CDR1 LNHDA and CDR2 SQIVND (reference sequence). The CDR3 spells CASSAYYNEQFF. The CDR3, as DNA: TGTGCCAGTAGTGCCTACTACAATGAGCAGTTCTTC.